The sample holds one count of the clone carrying this TCR beta chain. Its specificity is unknown. This sample stems from a study of T cell responses to AZD1222 COVID-19 vaccine. Germline-derived CDR1 and CDR2 are MNHEY and SMNVEV (reference sequence). With 5 bases removed from V and 0 bases from J, the gap between germline ends came to 14 bases. This CDR3 has 15 amino acids. The study's findings and limits: Variant regions that are unmutated are reportedly the target of nearly half of spike-specific TCRs. Across spike, vaccine-associated CD4 TCRs were found, dominant at 160-218 and 743-854.

This table comes from immunoSEQ multiplex PCR, and its TCRdb copy is limited to in-frame clones, with some not included. This table holds tens of thousands of clones, about 90% found once. The clonotype comes from an adult who received the AZD1222 COVID-19 vaccine. The chain recombines TRBV27 with TRBJ2-7; D uncertain. The sequenced sample was peripheral blood, obtained 28 days after the second AZD1222 dose. The CDR3 spells CASSPRALSSYEQYF. The DNA for the CDR3 is TGTGCCAGCAGTCCTCGGGCCCTGAGCTCCTACGAGCAGTACTTC.